The text below deals with one T cell receptor beta chain. This sample was taken from a study of blood T cell repertoires in COVID-19. Study information: COVID-19 samples, acute and convalescent, were from the United States, Italy and Spain. T cells, B-cell-depleted T cells, or PBMCs provided the cDNA or gDNA that served as material.

Germline V gene sequence: CDR1 SGHNT, CDR2 YYREEE (reference sequence). The CDR3 spans 13 residues. Trimming removed 4 bases from V and 8 bases from J; junction bases left unmatched: 6. The Seattle patients joined while their infection was active and were tracked longitudinally afterward. Measured with immunoSEQ multiplex PCR; TCRdb has only the in-frame clones, and not every one. The sample lists under 350,000 clones; over 75% were seen once. This clonotype was sampled from a woman aged 25 to 39 with COVID-19, enrolled during active disease. V and J are TRBV5-4 and TRBJ2-4; 7 nucleotides line up with TRBD1. Sequencing input: peripheral blood. The CDR3 sequence is CASSLDRTDIQYF. The CDR3 DNA reads as TGTGCCAGCAGCCTGGACAGGACGGACATTCAGTACTTC.